A single sample is the source of the 3 T cell receptor beta chains below, sequenced in a study of OX40 agonist ivuxolimab in advanced cancers. Measured with immunoSEQ multiplex PCR; TCRdb has only the in-frame clones, and not every one. The table has approximately 77,000 clones, about nine tenths seen once. The source was CD4+ or CD8+ T cells sorted from blood, collected in a trial of the OX40 agonist ivuxolimab. The receptors derive from an adult with an advanced solid tumor such as melanoma, head and neck, liver or kidney cancer.

The gene calls are TRBV19 and TRBJ1-5; D call uncertain. CDR3 length: 12 amino acids. Germline CDR1 LNHDA, CDR2 SQIVND (reference sequence). The germline V and J ends were trimmed by 10 bases and 11 bases, with 18 bases remaining between them. This chain's CDR3 is CATSGWLKAQHF. The CDR3 DNA sequence: TGTGCCACTTCCGGGTGGCTAAAAGCCCAGCATTTT.

Of note for this clone: This sequence may be a read error, since a much larger clone differs from it by one base. The chain links TRBV18 to TRBJ2-7; D perhaps matches TRBD1 (6 bases). Trimming stripped 5 bases from V and 5 bases from J, with 16 bases between. Germline assignment: CDR1 KGHSH and CDR2 LQKENI. The CDR3 is 14 amino acids. CDR3 sequence (DNA): TGTGCCAGCTCATCTTACGCAGGGGCCGACGAGCAGTACTTC. Protein sequence: CASSSYAGADEQYF.

This sequence joins TRBV11-3 and TRBJ2-1; 8 nucleotides match TRBD2. The CDR3 covers 15 residues. The V gene end was trimmed by 5 bases and the J gene end by 4 bases; junction bases not matched to a gene: 7. The V gene's germline CDR1 is SGHNT and CDR2 YENEEA. The CDR3 region has the DNA TGTGCCAGCAGCGGGGGAAGCGGGAGATACAATGAGCAGTTCTTC. Its translation is CASSGGSGRYNEQFF.